This T cell receptor (beta chain) was identified during a study of regulatory T cells in long-lasting Graves disease. With iRepertoire HTBI primers and Arm-PCR of CDR3 regions, TCR beta libraries were built. In TCRdb, the multiplex PCR reads were re-called with MiXCR into one record per CDR3 protein. The sample contains approximately 540,000 distinct CDR3 sequences, more than 10% of which appear only once. This clonotype was picked up many times. Specified time point: newly diagnosed GD, antithyroid drugs for less than 3 months. RNA isolated from PBMCs was used to make the TCR library. This sample also belongs to another study, concerning T cells in Graves' hyperthyroidism and ophthalmopathy.

Sequencing was performed on peripheral blood mononuclear cells (PBMCs), taken at new diagnosis, from a patient treated with antithyroid drugs. The sequence was obtained from a woman aged 25 to 39 with Graves disease.

In DNA, the CDR3 is TGTGCCAGCAGTTATGGAGGCGGCGAGCAGTACTTC. Its translation: CASSYGGGEQYF. The rearrangement joins TRBV6-2 or TRBV6-3 to TRBJ2-7; tentative D call: TRBD2 (5 bases). Per the germline V gene, CDR1 is MNHEY and CDR2 is SVGEGT. Trimming took 3 bases from V and 6 from J, leaving 9 bases between them. The length of the CDR3 is 12 residues.